The subject of this entry is one T cell receptor (beta chain). Its matching antigen is unknown. Using immunoSEQ multiplex PCR, the repertoire was profiled, and TCRdb retains in-frame clones only, with some absent. The table records around 22,000 clones, about 92% of them present only once. Trimming removed 4 bases from V and 3 bases from J, with 12 bases in between. CDR1 is MNHNY, CDR2 SVGAGI, per germline (reference sequence). The length of the CDR3 is 14 residues. The data originate from a study of regulatory and conventional T cells in RAG deficiency. Whole-study results and caveats: Compared with controls, unique Treg TCR beta sequences dropped around 92-fold in Omenn syndrome and CID/AS. In Omenn syndrome, Treg and Tconv repertoires overlapped >75%.

Conventional CD4+ T cells were sorted from blood as CD25-low CD127-high cells. These sequences were also reported in another study, on regulatory T cells. That publication notes: Amplification used 52 TRBV primers and 13 TRBJ primers.

The chain links TRBV6-6 to TRBJ2-5; the D is unclear. This TCR derives from a human donor in good health. Sequencing was done on a sample of CD4+ T cells sorted from blood. The CDR3 sequence is CASSLYPTKETQYF. CDR3 coding DNA: TGTGCCAGCAGTTTGTACCCGACAAAAGAGACCCAGTACTTC.